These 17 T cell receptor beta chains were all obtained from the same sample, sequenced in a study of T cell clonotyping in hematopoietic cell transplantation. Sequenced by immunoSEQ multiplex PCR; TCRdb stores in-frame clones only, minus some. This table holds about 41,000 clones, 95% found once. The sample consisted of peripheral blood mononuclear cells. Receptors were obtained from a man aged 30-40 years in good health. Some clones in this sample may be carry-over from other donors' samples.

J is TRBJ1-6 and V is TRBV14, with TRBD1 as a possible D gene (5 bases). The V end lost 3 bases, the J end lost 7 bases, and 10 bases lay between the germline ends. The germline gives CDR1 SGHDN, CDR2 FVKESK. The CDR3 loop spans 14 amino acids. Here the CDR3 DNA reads TGTGCCAGCAGCCAGGGGCGGTACAATTCACCCCTCCACTTT. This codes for CASSQGRYNSPLHF.

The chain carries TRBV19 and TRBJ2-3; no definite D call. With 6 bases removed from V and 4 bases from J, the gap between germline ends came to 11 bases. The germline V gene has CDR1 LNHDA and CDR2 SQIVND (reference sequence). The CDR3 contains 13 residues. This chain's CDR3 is CASRGGYADTQYF. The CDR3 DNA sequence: TGTGCCAGTAGGGGCGGATACGCAGATACGCAGTATTTT.

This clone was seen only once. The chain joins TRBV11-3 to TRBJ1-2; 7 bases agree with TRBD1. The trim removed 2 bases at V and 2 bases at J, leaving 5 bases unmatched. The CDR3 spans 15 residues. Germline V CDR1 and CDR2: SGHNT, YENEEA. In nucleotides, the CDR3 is TGTGCCAGCAGCTTATTCGGGACAGCGAACTATGGCTACACCTTC. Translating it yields CASSLFGTANYGYTF.

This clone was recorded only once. The CDR3, as DNA: TGTGCCAGTAGTATAGGTACAGGGGGCGCCTATACTGAAGCTTTCTTT. Amino acid sequence: CASSIGTGGAYTEAFF. The gene calls are TRBV19 and TRBJ1-1; 9 bases map to TRBD1. The CDR3 is 16 amino acids. J was trimmed by 5 bases and V by 1 base; bases with no gene match: 8. Germline V gives CDR1 LNHDA, CDR2 SQIVND (reference sequence).

DNA of the CDR3: TGTGCCAGCACCCCACAGGGTGTTAGTACTGAAGCTTTCTTT. Translated: CASTPQGVSTEAFF. V usage is TRBV11-3 and J usage is TRBJ1-1; tentatively, D is TRBD1 (6 bases). The V gene lost 7 bases and the J gene lost 5 bases, with 17 bases spanning the gap. CDR3 length: 14 amino acids. Germline V lookup: CDR1 SGHNT, CDR2 YENEEA.

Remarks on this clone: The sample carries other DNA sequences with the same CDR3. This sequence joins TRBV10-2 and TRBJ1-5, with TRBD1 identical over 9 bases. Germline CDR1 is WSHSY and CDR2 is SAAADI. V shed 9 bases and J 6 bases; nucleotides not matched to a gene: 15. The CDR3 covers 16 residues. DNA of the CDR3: TGCGCCAGGTCCGGGACAGGGTTAAAAAGAATTCAGCCCCAGCATTTT. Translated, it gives CARSGTGLKRIQPQHF.

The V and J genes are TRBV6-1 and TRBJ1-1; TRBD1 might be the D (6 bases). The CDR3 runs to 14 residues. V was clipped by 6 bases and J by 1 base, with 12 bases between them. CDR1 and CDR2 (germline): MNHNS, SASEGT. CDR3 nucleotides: TGTGCCAGCAGAGGCCGGGGGCAGAACACTGAAGCTTTCTTT. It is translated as CASRGRGQNTEAFF.

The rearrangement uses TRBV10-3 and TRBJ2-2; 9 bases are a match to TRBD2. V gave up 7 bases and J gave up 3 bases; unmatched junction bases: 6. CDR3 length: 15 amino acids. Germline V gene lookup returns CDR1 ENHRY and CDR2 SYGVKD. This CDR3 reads CAIKRTSDYTGELFF. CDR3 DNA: TGTGCCATCAAGAGGACTAGCGATTACACCGGGGAGCTGTTTTTT.

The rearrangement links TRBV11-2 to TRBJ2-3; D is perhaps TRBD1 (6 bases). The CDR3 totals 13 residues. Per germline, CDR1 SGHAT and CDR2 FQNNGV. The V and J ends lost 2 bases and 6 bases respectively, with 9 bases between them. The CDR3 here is CASSLQGSDTQYF. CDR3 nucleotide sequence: TGTGCCAGCAGCTTACAGGGGTCCGATACGCAGTATTTT.

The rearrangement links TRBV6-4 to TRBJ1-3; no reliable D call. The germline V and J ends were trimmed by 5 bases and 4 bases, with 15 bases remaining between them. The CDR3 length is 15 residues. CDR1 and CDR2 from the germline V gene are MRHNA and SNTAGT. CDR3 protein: CASSPAAAEGNTIYF. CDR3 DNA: TGTGCCAGCAGTCCGGCCGCCGCGGAAGGAAACACCATATATTTT.

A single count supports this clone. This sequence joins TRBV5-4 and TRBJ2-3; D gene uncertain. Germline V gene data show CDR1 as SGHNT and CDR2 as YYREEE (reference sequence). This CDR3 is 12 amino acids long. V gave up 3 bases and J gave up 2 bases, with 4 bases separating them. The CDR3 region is CASSYLTDTQYF. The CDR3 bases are TGTGCCAGCAGCTACCTCACAGATACGCAGTATTTT.

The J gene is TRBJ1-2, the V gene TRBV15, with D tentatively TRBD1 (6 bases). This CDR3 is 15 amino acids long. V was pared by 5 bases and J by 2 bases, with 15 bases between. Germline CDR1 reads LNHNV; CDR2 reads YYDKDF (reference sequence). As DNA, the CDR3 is TGTGCCACCAGCCCGACTGGAGGACAGAACTATGGCTACACCTTC. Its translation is CATSPTGGQNYGYTF.

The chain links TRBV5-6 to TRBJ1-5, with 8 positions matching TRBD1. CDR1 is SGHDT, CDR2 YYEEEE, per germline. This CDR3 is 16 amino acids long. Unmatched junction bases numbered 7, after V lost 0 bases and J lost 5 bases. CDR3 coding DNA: TGTGCCAGCAGCTTGGCCGGACAGGGAGGGCATCAGCCCCAGCATTTT. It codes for CASSLAGQGGHQPQHF.

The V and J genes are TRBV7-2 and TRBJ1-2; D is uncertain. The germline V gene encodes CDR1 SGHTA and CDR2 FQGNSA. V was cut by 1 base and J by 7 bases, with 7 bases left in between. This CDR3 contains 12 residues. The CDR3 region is CASSLEMVGYTF. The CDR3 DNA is TGTGCCAGCAGCTTAGAGATGGTTGGCTACACCTTC. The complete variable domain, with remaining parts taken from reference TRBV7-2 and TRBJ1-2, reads GAGVSQSPSNKVTEKGKDVELRCDPISGHTALYWYRQSLGQGLEFLIYFQGNSAPDKSGLPSDRFSAERTGGSVSTLTIQRTQQEDSAVYLCASSLEMVGYTFGSGTRLTVV.

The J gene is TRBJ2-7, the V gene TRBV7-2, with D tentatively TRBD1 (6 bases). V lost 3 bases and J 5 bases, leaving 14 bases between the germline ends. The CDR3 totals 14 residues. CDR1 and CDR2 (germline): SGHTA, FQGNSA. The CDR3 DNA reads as TGTGCCAGCAGCTTTACAGGGAGCTCTCACGAGCAGTACTTC. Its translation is CASSFTGSSHEQYF.

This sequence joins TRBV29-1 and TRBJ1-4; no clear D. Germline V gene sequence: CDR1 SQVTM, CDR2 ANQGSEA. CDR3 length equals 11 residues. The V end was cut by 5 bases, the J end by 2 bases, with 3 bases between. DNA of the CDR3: TGCAGCGTTAGGACTAATGAAAAACTGTTTTTT. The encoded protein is CSVRTNEKLFF.

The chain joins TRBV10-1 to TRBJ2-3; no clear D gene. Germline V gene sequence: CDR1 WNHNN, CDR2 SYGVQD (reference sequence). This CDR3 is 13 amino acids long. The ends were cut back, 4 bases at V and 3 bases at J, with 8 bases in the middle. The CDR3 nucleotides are TGCGCCAGCAGTGCCCTTGGAACAGATACGCAGTATTTT. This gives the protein CASSALGTDTQYF.